This T cell receptor (beta chain) came from a study of vaccination effects on CD4 cells after COVID-19. Measured with immunoSEQ multiplex PCR; TCRdb has only the in-frame clones, and not every one. The sample lists 40,000 or so clones; around 70% were seen once. V was shortened by 1 base and J by 5 bases, with 6 bases between the two germline ends. The CDR3 is made up of 13 amino acids. Study-wide results and caveats: Clones of infection and vaccine origin contracted markedly late after vaccination. Early post-infection timepoints were absent, and convalescent patients were few. Just 1 of 255 vaccine-induced clones in healthy recipients was cross-reactive.

After roughly 9 days in culture, the CD4+ T cells were isolated. As their vaccination, participants received two doses of either BNT162b2 or mRNA-1273. On day 3 and again on day 7, half the medium was replaced with IL-2 medium. Only one count was recorded for this clone. What it binds is unknown. The genes are TRBV12-3 or TRBV12-4 and TRBJ1-5, with D possibly being TRBD1 (6 bases). The source is a human donor who received a COVID-19 vaccine. This sample comprised CD4+ T cells from PBMCs cultured without peptide, obtained after COVID-19 vaccination. Here the CDR3 DNA reads TGTGCCAGCAGTTTAGAGGGGGATCAGCCCCAGCATTTT. Protein product: CASSLEGDQPQHF.